This entry describes one T cell receptor (beta chain). Some clones are missing from TCRdb's copy, which holds only in-frame ones; the method was immunoSEQ multiplex PCR. The sample records around 67,000 clones, about 90% being singletons. The record originates from a study of blood T cell repertoires in COVID-19. Germline V lookup: CDR1 SGDLS, CDR2 YYNGEE. CDR3 length: 14 amino acids. V lost 3 bases to trimming and J lost 9 bases; unmatched junction nucleotides: 6. The sequencing sample was made of peripheral blood. This chain joins TRBV9 and TRBJ2-1; the match to TRBD1 covers 10 bases. This clonotype originated in a man aged 50-60 years with active COVID-19. The chain's CDR3 is CASSGRQGAGEQFF. CDR3 bases: TGTGCCAGCAGCGGGCGACAGGGGGCCGGTGAGCAGTTCTTC.